This T cell receptor (beta chain) was sequenced for a study of blood T cell dynamics during melanoma immunotherapy. Broader study findings: Whether repertoire-driving clones were melanoma-specific could not be determined.

Comment on this clone: What it binds is not known.

The time point: pre-treatment baseline. Sampling occurred pretreatment (T0) and at week 3 (W3), after cycle one of checkpoint blockade. Response was assessed by RECIST 1.1 at 12 weeks, except two rapid progressors. No patient had earlier systemic cancer treatment, concurrent immunosuppressants, or another active cancer. Germline CDR1 and CDR2: SGHRS and YFSETQ. V gave up 4 bases and J gave up 3 bases, with 13 bases separating them. The CDR3 is 15 amino acids. TCRdb keeps only in-frame clones here, not all; method: immunoSEQ multiplex PCR. The sample has around 6,500 clones; 88% are singletons. The V call is TRBV5-1, the J call TRBJ2-2, with D possibly TRBD2 on 5 matching bases. This specimen consisted of blood, obtained from a patient treated with checkpoint blockade. This sequence was found in a human donor with melanoma. CDR3 nucleotides: TGCGCCAGCAGCCCGGGGTTGCGGGACACCGGGGAGCTGTTTTTT. Amino acids: CASSPGLRDTGELFF. The full variable domain, completed using reference TRBV5-1 and TRBJ2-2, is KAGVTQTPRYLIKTRGQQVTLSCSPISGHRSVSWYQQTPGQGLQFLFEYFSETQRNKGNFPGRFSGRQFSNSRSEMNVSTLELGDSALYLCASSPGLRDTGELFFGEGSRLTVL.